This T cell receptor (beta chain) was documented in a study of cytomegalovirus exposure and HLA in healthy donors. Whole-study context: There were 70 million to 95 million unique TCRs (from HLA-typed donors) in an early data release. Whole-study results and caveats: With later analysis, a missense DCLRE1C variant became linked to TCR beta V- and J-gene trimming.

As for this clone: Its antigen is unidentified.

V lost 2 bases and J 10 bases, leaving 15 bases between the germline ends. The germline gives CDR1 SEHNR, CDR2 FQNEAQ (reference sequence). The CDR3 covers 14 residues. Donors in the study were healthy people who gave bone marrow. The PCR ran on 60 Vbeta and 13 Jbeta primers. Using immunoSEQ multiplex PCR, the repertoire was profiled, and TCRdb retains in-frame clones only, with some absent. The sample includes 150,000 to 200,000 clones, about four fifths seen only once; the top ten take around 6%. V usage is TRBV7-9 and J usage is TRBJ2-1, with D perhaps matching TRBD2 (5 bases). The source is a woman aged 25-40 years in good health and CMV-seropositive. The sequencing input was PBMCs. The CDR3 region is CASSLNRRGLEQFF. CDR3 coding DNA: TGTGCCAGCAGCTTAAACCGACGAGGGTTAGAGCAGTTCTTC.